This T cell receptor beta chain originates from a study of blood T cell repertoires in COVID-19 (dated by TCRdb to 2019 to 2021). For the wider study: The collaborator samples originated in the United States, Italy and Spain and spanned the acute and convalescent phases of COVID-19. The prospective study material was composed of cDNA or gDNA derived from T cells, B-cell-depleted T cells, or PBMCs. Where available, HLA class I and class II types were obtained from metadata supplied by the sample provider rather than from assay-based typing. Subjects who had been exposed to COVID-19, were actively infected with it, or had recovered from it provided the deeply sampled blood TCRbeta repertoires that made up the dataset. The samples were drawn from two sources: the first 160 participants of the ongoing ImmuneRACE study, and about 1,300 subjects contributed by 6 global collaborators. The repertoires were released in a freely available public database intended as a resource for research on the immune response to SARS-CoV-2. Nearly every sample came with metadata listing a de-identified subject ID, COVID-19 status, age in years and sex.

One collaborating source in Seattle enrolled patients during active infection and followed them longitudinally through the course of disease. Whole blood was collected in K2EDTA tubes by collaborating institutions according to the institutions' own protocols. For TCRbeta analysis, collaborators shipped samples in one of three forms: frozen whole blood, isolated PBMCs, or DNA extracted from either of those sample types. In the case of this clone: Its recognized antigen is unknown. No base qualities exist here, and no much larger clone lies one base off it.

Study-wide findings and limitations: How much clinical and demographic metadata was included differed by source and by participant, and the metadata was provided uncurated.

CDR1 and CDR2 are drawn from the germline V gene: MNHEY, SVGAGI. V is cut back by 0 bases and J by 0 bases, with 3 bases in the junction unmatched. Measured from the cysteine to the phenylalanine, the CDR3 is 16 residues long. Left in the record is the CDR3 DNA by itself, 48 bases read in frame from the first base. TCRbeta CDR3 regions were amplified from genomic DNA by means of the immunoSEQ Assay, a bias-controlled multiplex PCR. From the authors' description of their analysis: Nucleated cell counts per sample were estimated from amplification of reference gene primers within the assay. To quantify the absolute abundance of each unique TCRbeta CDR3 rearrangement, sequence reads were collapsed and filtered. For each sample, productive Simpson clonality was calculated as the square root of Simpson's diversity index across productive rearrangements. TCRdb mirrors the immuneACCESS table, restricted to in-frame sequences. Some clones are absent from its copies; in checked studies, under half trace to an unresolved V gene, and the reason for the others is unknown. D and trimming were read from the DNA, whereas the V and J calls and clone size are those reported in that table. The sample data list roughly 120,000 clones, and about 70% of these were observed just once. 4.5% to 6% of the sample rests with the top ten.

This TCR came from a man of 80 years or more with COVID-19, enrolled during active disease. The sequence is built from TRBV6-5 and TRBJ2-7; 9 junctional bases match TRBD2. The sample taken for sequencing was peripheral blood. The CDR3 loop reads CASSYSLAGSSYEQYF. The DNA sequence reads TGTGCCAGCAGTTACTCGCTAGCGGGGAGCTCCTACGAGCAGTACTTC.